Sequencing of this T cell receptor beta chain was carried out in a study of beta chain features in type 1 diabetes. Findings of the study overall: The naive, central memory and Treg TCRB repertoires looked more alike in patients than they did in healthy donors. Whether HLA type influences TCRB rearrangement remained unresolved here. More deletions and fewer insertions at VDJ junctions were found in patients with type 1 diabetes.

The table lists this clone with a few counts. Antigen: not known. Each donor gave one heparinised blood draw averaging around 120 mL. V was clipped by 5 bases and J by 6 bases, with 8 bases between them. The CDR3 runs 12 residues. Germline V gene data show CDR1 as KGHSH and CDR2 as LQKENI. Since all of the isolated RNA was reverse transcribed, expressed TCRB transcripts were what got sequenced. Data came from immunoSEQ multiplex PCR; TCRdb stores just in-frame clones and leaves some out. This table has tens of thousands of clones, around a third appearing once. The chain recombines TRBV18 with TRBJ2-1; no clear D. The sample was stem cell memory CD4+ T cells from blood. The receptor was isolated from a woman under 30 in good health. Written as DNA, the CDR3 is TGTGCCAGCTCATTGCTAGGCAATGAGCAGTTCTTC. Translating gives CASSLLGNEQFF.